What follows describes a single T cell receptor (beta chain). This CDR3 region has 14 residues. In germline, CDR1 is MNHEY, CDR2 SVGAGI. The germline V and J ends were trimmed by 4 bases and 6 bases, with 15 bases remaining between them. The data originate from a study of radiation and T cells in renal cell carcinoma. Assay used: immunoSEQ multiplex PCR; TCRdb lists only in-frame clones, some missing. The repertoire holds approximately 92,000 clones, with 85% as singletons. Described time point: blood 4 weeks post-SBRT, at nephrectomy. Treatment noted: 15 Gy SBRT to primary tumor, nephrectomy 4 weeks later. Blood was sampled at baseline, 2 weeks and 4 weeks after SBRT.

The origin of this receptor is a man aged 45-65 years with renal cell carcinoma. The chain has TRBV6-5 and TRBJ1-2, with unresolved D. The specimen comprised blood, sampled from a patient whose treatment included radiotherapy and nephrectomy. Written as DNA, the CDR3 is TGTGCCAGCAGTTTACTTGGGCTTGGCGATGGCTACACCTTC. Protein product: CASSLLGLGDGYTF.